A single sample is the source of the 6 T cell receptor beta chains below, sequenced in a study of chemoradiotherapy in HPV16-positive cancers. This table comes from immunoSEQ multiplex PCR, and its TCRdb copy is limited to in-frame clones, with some not included. The sample includes 2,500 to 3,500 clones, approximately 88% of them seen just once. The input for sequencing was tumor tissue, taken from a patient who underwent chemoradiotherapy. The receptors were gathered from a human donor with HPV-associated anogenital cancer.

This chain links TRBV27 with TRBJ2-3, with D possibly matching TRBD1 (6 bases). Trimming took off 5 bases at V and 0 bases at J, with 9 bases between the two ends. The CDR3 extends over 14 amino acids. Per germline, CDR1 MNHEY and CDR2 SMNVEV (reference sequence). The CDR3 region is CASSRQASTDTQYF. CDR3 sequence (DNA): TGTGCCAGCAGTAGACAGGCGAGCACAGATACGCAGTATTTT.

The V gene is TRBV2, the J gene TRBJ2-5; either TRBD1 or TRBD2 may supply D (7 bases each). The last part of the DNA fits TRBJ2-7 better; the J call may be wrong. The CDR3 is 15 amino acids. Per germline, CDR1 SNHLY and CDR2 FYNNEI. Here the CDR3 DNA reads TGTGCCAGCAGTGAGACAGGGAGGGTATCCTACGAGCAGTACTTC. The encoded protein is CASSETGRVSYEQYF.

The rearrangement links TRBV4-3 to TRBJ2-7, with 10 positions matching TRBD2. V gave up 0 bases and J gave up 7 bases; unmatched junction bases: 9. CDR3 length equals 16 residues. Germline V gene sequence: CDR1 LGHNA, CDR2 YSLEER. In DNA, the CDR3 is TGCGCCAGCAGCCAAGACTTGGGACTAGCGCATCGGGAGCAGTACTTC. It translates to CASSQDLGLAHREQYF.

This chain joins TRBV18 and TRBJ1-1, with D unresolved. V lost 3 bases, J lost 5 bases, and 16 bases lay in between. Germline CDR1 is KGHSH and CDR2 is LQKENI. The CDR3 runs to 15 residues. Written as DNA, the CDR3 is TGTGCCAGCTCACCGATACCCGGAGTAGGGACTGAAGCTTTCTTT. Translating it yields CASSPIPGVGTEAFF.

The rearrangement uses TRBV18 and TRBJ1-4; TRBD1 agrees at 8 bases. The germline CDR1 and CDR2 sequences are KGHSH and LQKENI. CDR3 length equals 14 residues. J lost 7 bases, V lost 5 bases, and 6 bases had no gene match. The CDR3 loop is CASSMGQEGEKLFF. In DNA form, the CDR3 reads TGTGCCAGCTCAATGGGACAGGAGGGTGAAAAACTGTTTTTT.

This chain connects TRBV4-2 to TRBJ2-7; 7 bases match TRBD2. V lost 4 bases and J lost 6; bases outside the gene matches: 21. The CDR3 is 18 amino acids. Per the germline V gene, CDR1 is LGHNA and CDR2 is YNFKEQ. The CDR3 loop is CASSPEGWTRGLSSEQYF. The CDR3 DNA is TGTGCCAGCAGCCCTGAGGGTTGGACTAGGGGTTTATCTTCCGAGCAGTACTTC.